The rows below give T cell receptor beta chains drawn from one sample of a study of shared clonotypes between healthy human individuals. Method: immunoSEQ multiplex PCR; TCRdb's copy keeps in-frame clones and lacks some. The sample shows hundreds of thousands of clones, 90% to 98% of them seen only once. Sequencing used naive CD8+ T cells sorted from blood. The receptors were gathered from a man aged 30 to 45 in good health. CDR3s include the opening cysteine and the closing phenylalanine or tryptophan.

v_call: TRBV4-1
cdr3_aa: CASSQSASGTYEQYF

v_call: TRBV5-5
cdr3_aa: CASSLGLEAFF

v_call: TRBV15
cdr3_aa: CATSKRGTYEQYF

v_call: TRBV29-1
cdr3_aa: CSVGDRVEGLTF

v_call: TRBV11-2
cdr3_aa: CASSLDSNTGELFF

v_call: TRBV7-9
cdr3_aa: CASSSSLLGTPRTYNEQFF

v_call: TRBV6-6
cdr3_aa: CASTRGSDTQYF

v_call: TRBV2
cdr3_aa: CASIVRQTYGYTF

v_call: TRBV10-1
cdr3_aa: CASSESATGYNEQFF

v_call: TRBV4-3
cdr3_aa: CASSQEGGDGFEQYF

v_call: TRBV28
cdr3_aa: CASSILDTEAFF

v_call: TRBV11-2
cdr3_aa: CASSPIDRDQETQYF

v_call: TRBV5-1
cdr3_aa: CASSLPGTEEGVF

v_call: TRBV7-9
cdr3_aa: CASSTRQGPSGNTIYF

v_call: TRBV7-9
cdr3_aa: CASSQGVGAEAFF

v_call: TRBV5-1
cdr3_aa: CASSWGSGGQDEQYF

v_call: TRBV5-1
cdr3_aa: CASSLAGGINQPQHF

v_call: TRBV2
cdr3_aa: CASSPQGGAETQYF

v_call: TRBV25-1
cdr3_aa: CASAHSAGDPYNEQFF

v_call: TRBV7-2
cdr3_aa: CASSIPDYYNEQFF

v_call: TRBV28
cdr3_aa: CASSLLLGDNQPQHF

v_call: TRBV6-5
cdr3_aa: CASTALAGADEQYF

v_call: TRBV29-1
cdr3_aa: CSGNRLYNEQFF

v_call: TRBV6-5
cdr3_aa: CASSSPAGRVYNEQFF

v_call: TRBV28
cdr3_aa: CASAPLVLAGANTGELFF

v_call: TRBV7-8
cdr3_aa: CASSLGTMGGEQYF

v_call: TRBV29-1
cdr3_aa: CSVKDRPYGYTF

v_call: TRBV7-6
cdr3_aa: CASAGENSYNEQFF

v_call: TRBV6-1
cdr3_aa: CASSEDPLVLEQYF

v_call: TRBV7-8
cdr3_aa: CASSLRPGQGQETQYF